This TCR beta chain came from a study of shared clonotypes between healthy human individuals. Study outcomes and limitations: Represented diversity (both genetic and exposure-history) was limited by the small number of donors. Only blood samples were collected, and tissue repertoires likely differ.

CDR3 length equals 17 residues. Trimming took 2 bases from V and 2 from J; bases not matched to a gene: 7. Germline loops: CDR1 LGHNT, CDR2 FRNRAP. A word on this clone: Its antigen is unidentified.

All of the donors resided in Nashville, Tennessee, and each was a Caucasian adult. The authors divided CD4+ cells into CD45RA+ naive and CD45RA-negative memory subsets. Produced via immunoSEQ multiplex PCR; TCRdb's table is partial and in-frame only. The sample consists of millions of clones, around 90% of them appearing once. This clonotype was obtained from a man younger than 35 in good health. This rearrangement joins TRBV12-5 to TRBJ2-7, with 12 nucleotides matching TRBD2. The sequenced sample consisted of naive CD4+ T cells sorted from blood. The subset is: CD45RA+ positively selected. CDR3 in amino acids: CASGLLGTSGFPYEQYF. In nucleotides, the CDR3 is TGTGCTAGTGGTTTGCTGGGGACTAGCGGGTTCCCCTACGAGCAGTACTTC.